This TCR beta chain was sequenced for a study of vaccination and CD4 T cells after COVID-19. Study-level background: Overlapping spike peptides of SARS-CoV-2, HCoV-NL63, HCoV-OC43 and HCoV-229E stimulated the cells. The study's findings and limits: Median counts of SARS-CoV-2-reactive clonotypes increased from around 20 to 38; this difference was not significant. Spike mono-reactivity was found in 304 of the 307 vaccine-specific clones identified in convalescent patients.

Indicated treatment: roughly 10-day PBMC culture with coronavirus spike peptide pools or control peptides (ViraFEST assay). An Oncomine TCR Beta short-read assay was used to sequence the DNA from cultured CD4+ T cells. It was from cultured CD4+ T cells that genomic DNA was extracted. A single record per CDR3 protein comes from TCRdb applying MiXCR to the PCR reads. This sample has around 20,000 distinct CDR3 sequences; 35% to 50% occur once, and the top ten carry under 9.5%. This CDR3 is built from 15 residues. The V end lost 5 bases, the J end lost 7 bases, and 20 bases lay between the germline ends. With respect to this clonotype: The antigen is undetermined.

The sample in question was CD4+ T cells from blood, cultured in vitro, obtained after SARS-CoV-2 vaccination. This sequence was found in a human donor who had recovered from COVID-19. The chain recombines TRBV12-3 or TRBV12-4 with TRBJ1-2; D is undetermined. CDR3 region: CASSPPMATQSGYTF. CDR3 nucleotide sequence: TGTGCCAGCAGTCCCCCGATGGCTACACAATCTGGCTACACCTTC.